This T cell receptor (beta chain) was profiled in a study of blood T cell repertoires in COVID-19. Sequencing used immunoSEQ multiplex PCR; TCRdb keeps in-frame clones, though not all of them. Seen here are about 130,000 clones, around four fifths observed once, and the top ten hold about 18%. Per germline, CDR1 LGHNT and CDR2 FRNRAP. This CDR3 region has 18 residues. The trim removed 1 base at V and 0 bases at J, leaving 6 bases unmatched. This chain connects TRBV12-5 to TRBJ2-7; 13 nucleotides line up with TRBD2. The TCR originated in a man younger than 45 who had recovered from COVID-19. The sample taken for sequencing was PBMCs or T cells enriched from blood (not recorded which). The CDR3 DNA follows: TGTGCTAGTGGTTTGGGGACTAGCGGGAGCCCCAGCTCCTACGAGCAGTACTTC. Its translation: CASGLGTSGSPSSYEQYF.